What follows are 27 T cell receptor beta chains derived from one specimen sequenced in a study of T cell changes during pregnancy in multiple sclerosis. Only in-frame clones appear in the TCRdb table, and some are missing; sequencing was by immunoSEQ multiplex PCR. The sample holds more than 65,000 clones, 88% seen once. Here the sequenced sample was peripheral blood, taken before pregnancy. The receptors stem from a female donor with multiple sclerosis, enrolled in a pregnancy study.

The CDR3 region is CASSGVAGAWSDTQYF. CDR3 coding DNA: TGTGCCAGCAGCGGGGTAGCGGGAGCGTGGTCAGATACGCAGTATTTT. This chain connects TRBV5-8 to TRBJ2-3; 9 nucleotides agree with TRBD2. The germline CDR1 and CDR2 sequences are SGHTS and YDEGEE. The CDR3 runs to 16 residues. Germline trimming cut 4 bases from V and 4 bases from J; bases unmatched to any gene: 10.

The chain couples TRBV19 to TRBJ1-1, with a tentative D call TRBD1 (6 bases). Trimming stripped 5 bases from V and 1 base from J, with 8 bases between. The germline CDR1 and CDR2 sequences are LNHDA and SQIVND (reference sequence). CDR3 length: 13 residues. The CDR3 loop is CASSLTGNTEAFF. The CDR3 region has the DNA TGTGCCAGTAGTCTGACAGGGAACACTGAAGCTTTCTTT.

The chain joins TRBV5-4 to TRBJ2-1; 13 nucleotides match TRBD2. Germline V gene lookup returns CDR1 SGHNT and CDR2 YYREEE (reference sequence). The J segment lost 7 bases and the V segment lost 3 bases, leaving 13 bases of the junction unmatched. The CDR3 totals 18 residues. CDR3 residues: CASSSSTLLAGGTNEQFF. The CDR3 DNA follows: TGTGCCAGCAGCTCTTCTACATTACTAGCGGGAGGGACGAATGAGCAGTTCTTC.

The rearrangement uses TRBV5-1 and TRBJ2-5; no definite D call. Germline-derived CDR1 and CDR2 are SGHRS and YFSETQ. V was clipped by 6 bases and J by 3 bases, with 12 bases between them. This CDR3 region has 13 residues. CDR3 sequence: CASNGYLKETQYF. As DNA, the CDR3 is TGCGCCAGCAACGGTTACCTAAAAGAGACCCAGTACTTC.

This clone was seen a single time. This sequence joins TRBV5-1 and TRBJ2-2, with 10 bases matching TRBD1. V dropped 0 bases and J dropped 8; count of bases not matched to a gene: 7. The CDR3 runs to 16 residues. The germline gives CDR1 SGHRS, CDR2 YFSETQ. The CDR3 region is CASSLAGTGASGELFF. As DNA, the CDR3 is TGCGCCAGCAGCTTGGCGGGGACAGGGGCCTCAGGGGAGCTGTTTTTT. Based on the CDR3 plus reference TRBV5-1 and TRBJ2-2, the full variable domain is KAGVTQTPRYLIKTRGQQVTLSCSPISGHRSVSWYQQTPGQGLQFLFEYFSETQRNKGNFPGRFSGRQFSNSRSEMNVSTLELGDSALYLCASSLAGTGASGELFFGEGSRLTVL.

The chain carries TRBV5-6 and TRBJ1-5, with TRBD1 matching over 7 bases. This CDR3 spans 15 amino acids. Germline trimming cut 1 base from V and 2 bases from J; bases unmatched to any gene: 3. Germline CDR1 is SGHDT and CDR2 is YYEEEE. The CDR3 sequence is CASSLSGTGNQPQHF. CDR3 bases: TGTGCCAGCAGCTTGTCGGGGACAGGCAATCAGCCCCAGCATTTT.

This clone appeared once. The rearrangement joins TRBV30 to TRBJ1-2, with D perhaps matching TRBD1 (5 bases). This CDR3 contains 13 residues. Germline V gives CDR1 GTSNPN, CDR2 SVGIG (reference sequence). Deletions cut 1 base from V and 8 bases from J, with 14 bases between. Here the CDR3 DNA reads TGTGCCTGGAGTGATGGCAGGGTAAACGGCTACACCTTC. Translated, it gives CAWSDGRVNGYTF. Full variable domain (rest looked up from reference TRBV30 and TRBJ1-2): SQTIHQWPATLVQPVGSPLSLECTVEGTSNPNLYWYRQAAGRGLQLLFYSVGIGQISSEVPQNLSASRPQDRQFILSSKKLLLSDSGFYLCAWSDGRVNGYTFGSGTRLTVV.

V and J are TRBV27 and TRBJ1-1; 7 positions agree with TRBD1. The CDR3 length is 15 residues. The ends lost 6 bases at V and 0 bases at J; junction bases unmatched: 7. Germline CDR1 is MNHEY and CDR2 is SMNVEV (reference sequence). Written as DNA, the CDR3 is TGTGCCAGCAGCCAAGAGACAGGGCTGAACACTGAAGCTTTCTTT. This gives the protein CASSQETGLNTEAFF.

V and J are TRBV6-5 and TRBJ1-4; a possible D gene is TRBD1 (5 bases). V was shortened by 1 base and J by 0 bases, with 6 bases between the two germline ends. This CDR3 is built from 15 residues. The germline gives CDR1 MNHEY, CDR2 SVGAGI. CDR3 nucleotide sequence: TGTGCCAGCAGTTACTGGGGCGCAACTAATGAAAAACTGTTTTTT. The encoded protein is CASSYWGATNEKLFF.

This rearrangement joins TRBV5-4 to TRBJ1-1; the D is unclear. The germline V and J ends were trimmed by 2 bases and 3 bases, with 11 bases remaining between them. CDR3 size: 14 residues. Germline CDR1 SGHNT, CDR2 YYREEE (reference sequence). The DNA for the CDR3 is TGTGCCAGCAGCTTCAAGAATGAGGACACTGAAGCTTTCTTT. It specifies CASSFKNEDTEAFF.

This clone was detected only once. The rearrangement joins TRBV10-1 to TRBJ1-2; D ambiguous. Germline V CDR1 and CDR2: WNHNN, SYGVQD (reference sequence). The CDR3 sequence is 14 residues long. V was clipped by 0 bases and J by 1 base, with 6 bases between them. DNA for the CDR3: TGCGCCAGCAGTGAGTCCGACTTTAACTATGGCTACACCTTC. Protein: CASSESDFNYGYTF.

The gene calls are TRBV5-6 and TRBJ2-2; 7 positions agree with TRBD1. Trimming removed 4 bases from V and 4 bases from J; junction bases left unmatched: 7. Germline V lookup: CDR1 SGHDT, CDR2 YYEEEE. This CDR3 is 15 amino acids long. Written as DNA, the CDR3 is TGTGCCAGCAGCCTAACCGGGACAGCCACCGGGGAGCTGTTTTTT. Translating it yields CASSLTGTATGELFF.

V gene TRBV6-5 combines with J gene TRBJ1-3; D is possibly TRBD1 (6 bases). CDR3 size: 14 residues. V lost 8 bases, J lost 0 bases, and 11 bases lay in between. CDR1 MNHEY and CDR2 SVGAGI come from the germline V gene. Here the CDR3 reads CASAPGHSGNTIYF. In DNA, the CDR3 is TGTGCCAGCGCCCCGGGACACTCTGGAAACACCATATATTTT.

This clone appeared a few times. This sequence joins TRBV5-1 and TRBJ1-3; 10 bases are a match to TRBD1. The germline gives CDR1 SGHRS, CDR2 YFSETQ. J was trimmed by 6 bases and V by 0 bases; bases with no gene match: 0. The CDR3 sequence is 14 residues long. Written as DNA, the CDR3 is TGCGCCAGCAGCTTGGGACAGGGGGCAAACACCATATATTTT. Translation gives CASSLGQGANTIYF.

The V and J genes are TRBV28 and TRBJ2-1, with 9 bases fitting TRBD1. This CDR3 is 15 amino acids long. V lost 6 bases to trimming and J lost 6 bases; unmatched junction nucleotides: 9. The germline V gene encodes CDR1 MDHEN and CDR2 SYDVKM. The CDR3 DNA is TGTGCCAGCAGCACCCCCGGGACAGGGTTCAATGAGCAGTTCTTC. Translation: CASSTPGTGFNEQFF.

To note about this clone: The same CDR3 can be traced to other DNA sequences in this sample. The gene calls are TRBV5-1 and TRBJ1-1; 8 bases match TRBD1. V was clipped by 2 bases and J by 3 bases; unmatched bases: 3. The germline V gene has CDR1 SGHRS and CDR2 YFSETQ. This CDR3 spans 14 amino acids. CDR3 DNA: TGCGCCAGCAGCTTACAGGGGGGGGACACTGAAGCTTTCTTT. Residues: CASSLQGGDTEAFF.

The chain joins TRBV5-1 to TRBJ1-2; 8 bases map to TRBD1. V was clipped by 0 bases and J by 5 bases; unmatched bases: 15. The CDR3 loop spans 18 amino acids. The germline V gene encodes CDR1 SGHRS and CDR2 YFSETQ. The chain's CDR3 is CASSLEGQEPVGHYGYTF. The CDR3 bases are TGCGCCAGCAGCTTGGAGGGACAGGAACCGGTCGGGCATTATGGCTACACCTTC.

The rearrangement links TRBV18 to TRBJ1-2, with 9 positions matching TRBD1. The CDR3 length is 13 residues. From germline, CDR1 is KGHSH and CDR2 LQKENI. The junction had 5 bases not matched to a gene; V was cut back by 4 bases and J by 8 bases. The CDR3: CASSRTGEGGYTF. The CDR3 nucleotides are TGTGCCAGCTCACGGACAGGGGAGGGAGGCTACACCTTC.

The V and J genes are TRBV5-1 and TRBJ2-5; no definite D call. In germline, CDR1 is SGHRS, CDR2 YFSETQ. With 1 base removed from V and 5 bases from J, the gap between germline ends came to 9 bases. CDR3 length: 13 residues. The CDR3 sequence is CASSLMESETQYF. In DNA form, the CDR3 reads TGCGCCAGCAGCTTGATGGAGTCGGAGACCCAGTACTTC. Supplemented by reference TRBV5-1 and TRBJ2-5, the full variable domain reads KAGVTQTPRYLIKTRGQQVTLSCSPISGHRSVSWYQQTPGQGLQFLFEYFSETQRNKGNFPGRFSGRQFSNSRSEMNVSTLELGDSALYLCASSLMESETQYFGPGTRLLVL.

The CDR3 reads CASSLGRPPGEQYF. Written as DNA, the CDR3 is TGTGCCAGCAGCTTGGGTCGTCCTCCGGGTGAGCAGTACTTC. The V call is TRBV7-9, the J call TRBJ2-7; no definite D call. V lost 3 bases and J lost 7, with 16 bases in between. CDR1 SEHNR and CDR2 FQNEAQ come from the germline V gene (reference sequence). CDR3 length: 14 residues.

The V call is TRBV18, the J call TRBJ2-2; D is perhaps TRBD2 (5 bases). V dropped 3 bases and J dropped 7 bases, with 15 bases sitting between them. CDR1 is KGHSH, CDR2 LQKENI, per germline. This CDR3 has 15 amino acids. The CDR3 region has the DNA TGTGCCAGCTCACCCTTATCTAGCTCCGGCGGGGAGCTGTTTTTT. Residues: CASSPLSSSGGELFF. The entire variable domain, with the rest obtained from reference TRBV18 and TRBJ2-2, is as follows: NAGVMQNPRHLVRRRGQEARLRCSPMKGHSHVYWYRQLPEEGLKFMVYLQKENIIDESGMPKERFSAEFPKEGPSILRIQQVVRGDSAAYFCASSPLSSSGGELFFGEGSRLTVL.

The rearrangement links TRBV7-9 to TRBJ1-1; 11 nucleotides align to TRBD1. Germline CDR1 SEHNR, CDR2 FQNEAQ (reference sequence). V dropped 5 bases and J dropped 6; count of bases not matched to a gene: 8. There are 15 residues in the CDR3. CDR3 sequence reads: CASSPSGQGGSEAFF. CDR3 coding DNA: TGTGCCAGCAGCCCTTCGGGACAGGGGGGCTCTGAAGCTTTCTTT. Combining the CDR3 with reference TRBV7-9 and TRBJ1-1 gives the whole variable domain DTGVSQNPRHKITKRGQNVTFRCDPISEHNRLYWYRQTLGQGPEFLTYFQNEAQLEKSRLLSDRFSAERPKGSFSTLEIQRTEQGDSAMYLCASSPSGQGGSEAFFGQGTRLTVV.

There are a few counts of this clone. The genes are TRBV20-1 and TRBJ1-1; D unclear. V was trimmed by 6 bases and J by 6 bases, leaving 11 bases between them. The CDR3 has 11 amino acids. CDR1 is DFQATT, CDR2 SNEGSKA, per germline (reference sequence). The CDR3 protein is CSAAQSAEAFF. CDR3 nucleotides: TGCAGTGCGGCGCAGAGCGCTGAAGCTTTCTTT.

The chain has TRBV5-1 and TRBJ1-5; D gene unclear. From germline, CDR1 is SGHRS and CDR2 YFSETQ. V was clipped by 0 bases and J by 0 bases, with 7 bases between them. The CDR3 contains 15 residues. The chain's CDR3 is CASSLAEPSNQPQHF. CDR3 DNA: TGCGCCAGCAGCTTGGCGGAGCCTAGCAATCAGCCCCAGCATTTT. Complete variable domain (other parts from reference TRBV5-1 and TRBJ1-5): KAGVTQTPRYLIKTRGQQVTLSCSPISGHRSVSWYQQTPGQGLQFLFEYFSETQRNKGNFPGRFSGRQFSNSRSEMNVSTLELGDSALYLCASSLAEPSNQPQHFGDGTRLSIL.

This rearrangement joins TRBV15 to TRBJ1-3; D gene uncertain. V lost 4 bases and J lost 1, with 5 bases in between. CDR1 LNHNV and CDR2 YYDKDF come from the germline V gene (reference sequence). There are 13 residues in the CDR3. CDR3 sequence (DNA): TGTGCCACCAGCACCCAGTCTGGAAACACCATATATTTT. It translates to CATSTQSGNTIYF.

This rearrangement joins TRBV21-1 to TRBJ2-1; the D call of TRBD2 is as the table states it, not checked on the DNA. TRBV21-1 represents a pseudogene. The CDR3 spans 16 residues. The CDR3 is CASSKIARPGGYEQFF. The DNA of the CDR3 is TGTGCCAGCAGCAAAATTGCGCGGCCGGGGGGTTATGAGCAGTTCTTC.

The CDR3 reads CASSGRDLNNEQFF. In nucleotides, the CDR3 is TGTGCCAGTAGTGGCCGGGACTTGAACAATGAGCAGTTCTTC. J is TRBJ2-1 and V is TRBV19, with D maybe TRBD2 (6 bases). The CDR3 is made up of 14 amino acids. V gave up 5 bases and J gave up 5 bases, with 13 bases separating them. The germline V gene has CDR1 LNHDA and CDR2 SQIVND (reference sequence).